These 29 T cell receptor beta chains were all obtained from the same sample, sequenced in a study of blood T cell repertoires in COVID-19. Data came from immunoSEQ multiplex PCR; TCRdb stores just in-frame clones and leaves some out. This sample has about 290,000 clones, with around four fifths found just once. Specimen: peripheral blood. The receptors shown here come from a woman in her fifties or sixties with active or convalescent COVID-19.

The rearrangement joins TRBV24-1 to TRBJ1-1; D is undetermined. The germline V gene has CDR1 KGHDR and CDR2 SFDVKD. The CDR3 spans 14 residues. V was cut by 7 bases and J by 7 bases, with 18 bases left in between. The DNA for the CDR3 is TGTGCCACCAGCTCGGGTCCTCGACGGGATGAAGCTTTCTTT. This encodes CATSSGPRRDEAFF.

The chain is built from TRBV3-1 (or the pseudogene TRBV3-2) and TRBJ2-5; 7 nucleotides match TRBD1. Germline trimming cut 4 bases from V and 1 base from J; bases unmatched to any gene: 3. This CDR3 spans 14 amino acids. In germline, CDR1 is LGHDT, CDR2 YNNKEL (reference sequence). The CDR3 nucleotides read TGTGCCAGCAGCCTAACAGGGGTCCAAGAGACCCAGTACTTC. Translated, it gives CASSLTGVQETQYF.

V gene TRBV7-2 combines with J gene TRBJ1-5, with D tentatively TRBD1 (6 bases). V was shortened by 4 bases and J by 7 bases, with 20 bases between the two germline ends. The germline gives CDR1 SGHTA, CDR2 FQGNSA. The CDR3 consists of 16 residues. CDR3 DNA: TGTGCCAGCAGCTCCCAGACAGGTCTCGCCTACCAGCCCCAGCATTTT. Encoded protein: CASSSQTGLAYQPQHF.

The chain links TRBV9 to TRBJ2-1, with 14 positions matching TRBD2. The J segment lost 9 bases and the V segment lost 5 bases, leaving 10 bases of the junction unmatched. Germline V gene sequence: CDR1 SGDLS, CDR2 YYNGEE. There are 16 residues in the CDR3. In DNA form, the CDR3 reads TGTGCCAGCAGTGCGGCGGGACTAGCGGGAGTGGGTGAGCAGTTCTTC. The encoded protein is CASSAAGLAGVGEQFF.

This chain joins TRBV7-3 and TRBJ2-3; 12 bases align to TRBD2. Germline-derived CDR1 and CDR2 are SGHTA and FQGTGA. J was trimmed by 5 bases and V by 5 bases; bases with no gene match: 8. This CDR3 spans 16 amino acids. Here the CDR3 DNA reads TGTGCCAGCAGCCCCCGACTAGCGGGAGCTGGAGATACGCAGTATTTT. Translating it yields CASSPRLAGAGDTQYF. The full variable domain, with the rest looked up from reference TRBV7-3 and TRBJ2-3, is GAGVSQTPSNKVTEKGKYVELRCDPISGHTALYWYRQSLGQGPEFLIYFQGTGAADDSGLPNDRFFAVRPEGSVSTLKIQRTERGDSAVYLCASSPRLAGAGDTQYFGPGTRLTVL.

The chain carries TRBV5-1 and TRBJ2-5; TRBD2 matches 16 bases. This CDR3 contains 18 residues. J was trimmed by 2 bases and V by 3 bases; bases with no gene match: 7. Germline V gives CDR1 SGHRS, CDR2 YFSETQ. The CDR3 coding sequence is TGCGCCAGCAGCTGGCCGGGACTAGCGGGAGGGATACAAGAGACCCAGTACTTC. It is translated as CASSWPGLAGGIQETQYF.

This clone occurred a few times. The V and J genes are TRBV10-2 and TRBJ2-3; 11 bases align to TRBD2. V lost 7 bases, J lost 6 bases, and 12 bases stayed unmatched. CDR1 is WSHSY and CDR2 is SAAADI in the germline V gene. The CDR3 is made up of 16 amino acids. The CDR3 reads CASKIVAGGPGDTQYF. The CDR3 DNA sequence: TGCGCCAGCAAGATTGTAGCGGGAGGGCCGGGGGATACGCAGTATTTT.

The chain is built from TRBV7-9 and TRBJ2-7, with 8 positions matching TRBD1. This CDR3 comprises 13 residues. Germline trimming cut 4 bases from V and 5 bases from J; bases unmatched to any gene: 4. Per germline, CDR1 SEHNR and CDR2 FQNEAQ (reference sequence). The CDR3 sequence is CASSYQGAHEQYF. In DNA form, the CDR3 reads TGTGCCAGCAGCTACCAGGGGGCTCACGAGCAGTACTTC.

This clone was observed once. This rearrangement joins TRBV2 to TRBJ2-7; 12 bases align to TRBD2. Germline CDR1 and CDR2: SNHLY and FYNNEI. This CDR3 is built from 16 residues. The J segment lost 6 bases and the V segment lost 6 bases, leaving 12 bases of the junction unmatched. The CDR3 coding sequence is TGTGCCAGCAGCGCTAGTCCGGGACTAGCGGGTCTCGAGCAGTACTTC. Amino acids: CASSASPGLAGLEQYF.

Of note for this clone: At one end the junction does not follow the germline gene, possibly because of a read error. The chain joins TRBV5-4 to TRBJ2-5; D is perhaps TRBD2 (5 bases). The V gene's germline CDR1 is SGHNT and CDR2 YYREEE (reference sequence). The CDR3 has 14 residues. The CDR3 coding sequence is TGTGCCAGCAGCTTAGGTCCGGACTCCCAAAAGGGTAACTTC. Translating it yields CASSLGPDSQKGNF.

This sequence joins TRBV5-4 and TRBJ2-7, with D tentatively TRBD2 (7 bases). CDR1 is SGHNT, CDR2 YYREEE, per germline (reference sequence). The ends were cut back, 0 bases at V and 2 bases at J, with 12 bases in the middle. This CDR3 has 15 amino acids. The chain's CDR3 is CASSLASGGPYEQYF. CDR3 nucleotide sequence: TGTGCCAGCAGCTTGGCATCGGGGGGCCCCTACGAGCAGTACTTC.

CDR3 DNA sequence: TGTGCCAGCAGCTTAGGCAGTCACAATGAGCAGTTCTTC. Amino acids: CASSLGSHNEQFF. The chain is built from TRBV7-9 and TRBJ2-1, with D unclear. The CDR3 loop spans 13 amino acids. The V gene's germline CDR1 is SEHNR and CDR2 FQNEAQ (reference sequence). V lost 1 base, J lost 5 bases, and 6 bases lay in between.

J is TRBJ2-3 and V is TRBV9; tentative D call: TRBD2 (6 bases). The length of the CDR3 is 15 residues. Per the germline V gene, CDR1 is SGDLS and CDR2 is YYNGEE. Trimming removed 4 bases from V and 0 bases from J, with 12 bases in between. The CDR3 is CASSPPTSSTDTQYF. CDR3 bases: TGTGCCAGCAGCCCCCCAACTAGCAGCACAGATACGCAGTATTTT.

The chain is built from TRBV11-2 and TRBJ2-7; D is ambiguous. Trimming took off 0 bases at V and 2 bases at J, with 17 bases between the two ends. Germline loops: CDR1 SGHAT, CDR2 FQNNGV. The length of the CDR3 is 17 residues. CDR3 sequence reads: CASSLDSARLGPYEQYF. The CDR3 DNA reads TGTGCCAGCAGCTTAGATTCCGCGCGGCTCGGCCCCTACGAGCAGTACTTC.

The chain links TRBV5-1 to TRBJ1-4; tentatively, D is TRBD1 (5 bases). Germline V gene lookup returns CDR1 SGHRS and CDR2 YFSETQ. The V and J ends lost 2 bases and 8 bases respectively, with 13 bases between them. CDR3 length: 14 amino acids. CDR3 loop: CASSLTGTGEKLFF. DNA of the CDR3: TGCGCCAGCAGCTTAACCGGGACTGGGGAAAAACTGTTTTTT.

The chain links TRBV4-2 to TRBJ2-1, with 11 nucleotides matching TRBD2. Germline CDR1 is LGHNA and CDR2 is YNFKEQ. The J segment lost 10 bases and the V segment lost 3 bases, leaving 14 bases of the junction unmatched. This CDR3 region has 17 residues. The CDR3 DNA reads TGTGCCAGCAGCCACCCATCCGGGCTAGCGGGAGGAGGGGAGCAGTTCTTC. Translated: CASSHPSGLAGGGEQFF.

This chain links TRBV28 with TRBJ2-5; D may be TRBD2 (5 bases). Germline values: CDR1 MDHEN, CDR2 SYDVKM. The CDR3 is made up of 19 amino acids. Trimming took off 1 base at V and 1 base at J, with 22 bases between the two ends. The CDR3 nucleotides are TGTGCCAGCAGTTTATATTCAGTTTTGACTAAGGCAATCCAAGAGACCCAGTACTTC. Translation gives CASSLYSVLTKAIQETQYF.

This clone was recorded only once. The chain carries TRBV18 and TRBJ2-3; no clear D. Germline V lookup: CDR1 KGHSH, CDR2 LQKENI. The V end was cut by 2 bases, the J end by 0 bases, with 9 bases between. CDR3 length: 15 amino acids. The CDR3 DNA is TGTGCCAGCTCACCATCAGTCTCTAGCACAGATACGCAGTATTTT. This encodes CASSPSVSSTDTQYF.

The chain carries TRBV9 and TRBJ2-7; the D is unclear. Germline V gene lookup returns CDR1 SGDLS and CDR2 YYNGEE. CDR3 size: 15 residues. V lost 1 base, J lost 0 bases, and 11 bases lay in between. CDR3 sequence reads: CASSVNRVPSYEQYF. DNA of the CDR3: TGTGCCAGCAGCGTAAATCGGGTCCCCTCCTACGAGCAGTACTTC.

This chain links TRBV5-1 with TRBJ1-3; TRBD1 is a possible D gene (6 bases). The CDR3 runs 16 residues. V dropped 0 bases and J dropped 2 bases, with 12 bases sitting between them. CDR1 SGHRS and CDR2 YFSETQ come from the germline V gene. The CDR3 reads CASSLGQGLAGNTIYF. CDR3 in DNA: TGCGCCAGCAGCTTGGGCCAGGGGCTCGCTGGAAACACCATATATTTT.

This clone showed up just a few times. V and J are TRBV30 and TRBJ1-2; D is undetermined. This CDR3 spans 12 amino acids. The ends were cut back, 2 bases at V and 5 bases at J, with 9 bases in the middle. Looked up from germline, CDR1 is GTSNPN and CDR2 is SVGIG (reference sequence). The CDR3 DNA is TGTGCCTGGAGTCTCGCGGGGTATGGCTACACCTTC. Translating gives CAWSLAGYGYTF.

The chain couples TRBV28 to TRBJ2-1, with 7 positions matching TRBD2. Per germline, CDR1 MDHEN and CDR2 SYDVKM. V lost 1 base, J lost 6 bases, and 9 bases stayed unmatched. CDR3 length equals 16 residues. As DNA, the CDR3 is TGTGCCAGCAGTTTATTGCGCGGGAGTCGGGCCAATGAGCAGTTCTTC. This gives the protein CASSLLRGSRANEQFF.

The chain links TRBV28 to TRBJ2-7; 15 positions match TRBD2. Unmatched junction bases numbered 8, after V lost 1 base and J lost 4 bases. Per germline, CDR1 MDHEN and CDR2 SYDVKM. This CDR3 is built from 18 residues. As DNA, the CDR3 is TGTGCCAGCAGTTTATACCGGACTAGCGGGAGGGCCGCGTACGAGCAGTACTTC. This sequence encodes CASSLYRTSGRAAYEQYF.

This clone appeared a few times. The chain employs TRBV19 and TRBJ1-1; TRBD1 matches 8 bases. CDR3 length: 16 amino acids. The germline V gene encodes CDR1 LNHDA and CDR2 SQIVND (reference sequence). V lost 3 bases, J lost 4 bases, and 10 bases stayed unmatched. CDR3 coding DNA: TGTGCCAGTAGTATCGGGCCAGGGGGCGTTGGCACTGAAGCTTTCTTT. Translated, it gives CASSIGPGGVGTEAFF.

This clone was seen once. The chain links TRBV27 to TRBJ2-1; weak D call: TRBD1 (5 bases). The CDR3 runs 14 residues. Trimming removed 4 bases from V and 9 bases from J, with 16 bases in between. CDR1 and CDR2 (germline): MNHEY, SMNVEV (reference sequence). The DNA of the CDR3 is TGTGCCAGCAGTTCCGAGCTGGGGCCAGGTGAGCAGTTCTTC. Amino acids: CASSSELGPGEQFF.

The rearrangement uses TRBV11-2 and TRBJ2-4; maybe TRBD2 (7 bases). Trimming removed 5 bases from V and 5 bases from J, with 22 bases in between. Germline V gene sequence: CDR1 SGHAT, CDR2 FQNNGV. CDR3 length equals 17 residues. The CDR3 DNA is TGTGCCAGCAGCATCACCCCCGCCGGGGGGCAGGAAAACATTCAGTACTTC. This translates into CASSITPAGGQENIQYF. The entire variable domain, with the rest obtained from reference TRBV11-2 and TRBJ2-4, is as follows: EAGVAQSPRYKIIEKRQSVAFWCNPISGHATLYWYQQILGQGPKLLIQFQNNGVVDDSQLPKDRFSAERLKGVDSTLKIQPAKLEDSAVYLCASSITPAGGQENIQYFGAGTRLSVL.

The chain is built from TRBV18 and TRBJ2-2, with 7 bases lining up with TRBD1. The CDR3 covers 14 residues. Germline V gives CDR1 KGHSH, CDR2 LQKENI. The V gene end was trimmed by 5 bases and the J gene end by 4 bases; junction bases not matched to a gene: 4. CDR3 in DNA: TGTGCCAGCTCAGGGACAGTAATCACCGGGGAGCTGTTTTTT. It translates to CASSGTVITGELFF. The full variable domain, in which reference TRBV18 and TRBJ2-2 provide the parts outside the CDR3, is NAGVMQNPRHLVRRRGQEARLRCSPMKGHSHVYWYRQLPEEGLKFMVYLQKENIIDESGMPKERFSAEFPKEGPSILRIQQVVRGDSAAYFCASSGTVITGELFFGEGSRLTVL.

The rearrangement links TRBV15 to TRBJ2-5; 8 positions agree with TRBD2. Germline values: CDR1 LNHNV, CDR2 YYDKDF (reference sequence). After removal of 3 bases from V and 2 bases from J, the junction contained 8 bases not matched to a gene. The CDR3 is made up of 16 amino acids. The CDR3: CATSRGSGSLQETQYF. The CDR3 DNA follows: TGTGCCACCAGCAGGGGAAGCGGGAGTTTACAAGAGACCCAGTACTTC. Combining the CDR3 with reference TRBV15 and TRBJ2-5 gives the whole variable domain DAMVIQNPRYQVTQFGKPVTLSCSQTLNHNVMYWYQQKSSQAPKLLFHYYDKDFNNEADTPDNFQSRRPNTSFCFLDIRSPGLGDTAMYLCATSRGSGSLQETQYFGPGTRLLVL.

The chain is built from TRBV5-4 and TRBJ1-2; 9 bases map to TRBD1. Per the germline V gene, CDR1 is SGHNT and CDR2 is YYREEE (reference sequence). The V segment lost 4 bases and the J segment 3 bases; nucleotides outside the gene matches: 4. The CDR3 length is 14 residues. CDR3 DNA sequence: TGTGCCAGCAGCGCGGGACAGGGTTACTATGGCTACACCTTC. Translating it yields CASSAGQGYYGYTF.